The rows below give T cell receptor beta chains drawn from one sample of a study of blood T cell repertoires in COVID-19. Generated by immunoSEQ multiplex PCR, the TCRdb table keeps only in-frame clones and is missing some. The sample has about 240,000 clones, 82% seen once. Sequencing was done on a sample of peripheral blood. The origin of the receptors is a woman aged 18-35 years with acute or convalescent COVID-19. CDR3s include the opening cysteine and the closing phenylalanine or tryptophan. The order of the fields is J gene, clone size, V gene, D gene, CDR3 DNA, CDR3 protein. The D gene is left open where the match is weak. For some rows the clone size is stated as once, few or many, or as a class when expanded; others skip it.

>TRBJ1-5|.|TRBV23-1|TRBD1
TGCGCCAGCAGTCCGAAGGGACAGGGATGGAGGAGGAATCAGCCCCAGCATTTT
CASSPKGQGWRRNQPQHF
>TRBJ1-5|.|TRBV28|TRBD1
TGTGCCAGCAGTCCATCCGGGACAGGGGAGTTTCAGCCCCAGCATTTT
CASSPSGTGEFQPQHF
>TRBJ2-7|.|TRBV28|TRBD2
TGTGCCAGCAGTTTAGCGGGACTAGGAACCGAGCAGTACTTC
CASSLAGLGTEQYF
>TRBJ2-3|.|TRBV10-3|TRBD2
TGTGCCATCAGTGAGGGTAGCGGGAATACAGATACGCAGTATTTT
CAISEGSGNTDTQYF
>TRBJ2-3|.|TRBV19|TRBD2
TGTGCCAGTAGCCGGGTCAGCGGGAGTGGGGATAGCACAGATACGCAGTATTTT
CASSRVSGSGDSTDTQYF
>TRBJ1-1|.|TRBV7-2|TRBD1
TGTGCCAGCAGCTTAGCGCCGACAGGGGGAACTGAAGCTTTCTTT
CASSLAPTGGTEAFF
>TRBJ1-4|.|TRBV11-3|.
TGTGCCAGCAGCCAGGGGAACAGGGAACCTAATGAAAAACTGTTTTTT
CASSQGNREPNEKLFF
>TRBJ2-3|once|TRBV5-8|TRBD1
TGTGCCAGCAGCTTGATGCCCCCGGGACAGGGTGCAGATACGCAGTATTTT
CASSLMPPGQGADTQYF
>TRBJ1-3|.|TRBV28|.
TGTGCCAGCAGTTTATCGTCAGGGATAGGAAACACCATATATTTT
CASSLSSGIGNTIYF
>TRBJ2-7|.|TRBV27|TRBD1
TGTGCCAGCAGCTCCGGGACAGGGGGCTACGAGCAGTACTTC
CASSSGTGGYEQYF
>TRBJ1-4|.|TRBV6-5|.
TGTGCCAGCAGACCGGGACACCATAATGAAAAACTGTTTTTT
CASRPGHHNEKLFF
>TRBJ1-1|.|TRBV14|.
TGTGCCAGCAGCCCTGACACCACTGAAGCTTTCTTT
CASSPDTTEAFF
>TRBJ2-4|.|TRBV10-2|.
TGCGCCAGCAGCTCCCCGCCCGCTTCGGACATTCAGTACTTC
CASSSPPASDIQYF
>TRBJ1-1|.|TRBV6-5|.
TGTGCCAGCATTCGTTACGGGATGAACACTGAAGCTTTCTTT
CASIRYGMNTEAFF
>TRBJ2-1|.|TRBV12-3/TRBV12-4|TRBD2
TGTGCCAGTAGCGGGAGTCATGAGCAGTTCTTC
CASSGSHEQFF
>TRBJ2-1|.|TRBV6-5|.
TGTGCCAGCAGCTTAGCCGGTAGCTCCTACAATGAGCAGTTCTTC
CASSLAGSSYNEQFF
>TRBJ2-7|.|TRBV19|TRBD2
TGTGCCAGTAGCCCACTAGCGGGAGGGGAAAACGAGCAGTACTTC
CASSPLAGGENEQYF
>TRBJ2-1|.|TRBV3-1/TRBV3-2|.
TGTGCCAGCAGCCAAGATGGCAGGGAGCAGTTCTTC
CASSQDGREQFF
>TRBJ2-1|.|TRBV7-8|TRBD1
TGTGCCAGCAGCGGGGGGACAGGGTTTATCTACAATGAGCAGTTCTTC
CASSGGTGFIYNEQFF
>TRBJ2-1|.|TRBV25-1|TRBD2
TGTGCCAGCATGGGGGGACTAGCGCCTTTTTACAATGAGCAGTTCTTC
CASMGGLAPFYNEQFF
>TRBJ1-2|.|TRBV10-3|.
TGTGCCATCAGTGAGCCGGGGGGACCTAACTATGGCTACACCTTC
CAISEPGGPNYGYTF
>TRBJ1-2|.|TRBV30|.
TGTGCCTGGAGTGCGGGGGGGGGCCCCTATGGCTACACCTTC
CAWSAGGGPYGYTF